This T cell receptor beta chain is from a study of prognosis after radiotherapy for stage I lung cancer. Study-wide context: Medical inoperability was the status assigned to all non-small cell lung cancer patients. There were several patients who developed distant metastases (median 7 months) after radiotherapy, while about 15 showed no significant progression.

By two-round multiplex PCR, the TCR beta CDR3 was amplified from genomic DNA. TRBV and TRBJ genes each had their own specific primers in first-round PCR. TCRdb re-derived calls from the multiplex PCR reads in MiXCR, one entry per CDR3 protein. The sample lists 30,000 to 35,000 distinct CDR3 sequences, less than 35% seen once, with about 33% in the top ten. The V end lost 1 base, the J end lost 2 bases, and 15 bases lay between the germline ends. The CDR3 contains 16 residues. Germline V gives CDR1 SEHNR, CDR2 FQNEAQ (reference sequence). By share, this clonotype counts as medium-sized. V is TRBV7-9 and J is TRBJ2-7; either TRBD1 or TRBD2 may fit D (5 bases each). This receptor was taken from a donor older than 45 with non-small cell lung cancer. The sequencing here drew on PBMCs, taken before or after stereotactic body radiation therapy (not recorded which). The CDR3 DNA is TGTGCCAGCAGCTTAGAGTTTTCACGGGGACCCTACGAGCAGTACTTC. Its translation: CASSLEFSRGPYEQYF.